Sequencing of this TCR beta chain was carried out in a study of OX40 agonist ivuxolimab in advanced cancers. Whole-study findings and limits: CD8+ T cells averaged more expanded clones than CD4+.

Using immunoSEQ multiplex PCR, the repertoire was profiled, and TCRdb retains in-frame clones only, with some absent. This sample has roughly 57,000 clones, with 75% to 90% found just once. Regarding this clone: Its antigen is still unknown.

At baseline, cycle 4 day 1, and cycle 7 day 1, blood was sampled. The receptor's source is an adult with an advanced solid tumor such as melanoma, head and neck, liver or kidney cancer. The input for sequencing was CD4+ or CD8+ T cells sorted from blood, taken in a trial of the OX40 agonist ivuxolimab.

The CDR3 sequence is CASSEGGFGGYTF. The CDR3 DNA reads as TGTGCCAGCTCCGAAGGCGGCTTTGGGGGCTACACCTTC. The V and J genes are TRBV18 and TRBJ1-2; D remains ambiguous. Germline CDR1 and CDR2: KGHSH and LQKENI. V lost 6 bases to trimming and J lost 8 bases, with 16 bases between them. The CDR3 spans 13 residues. The full variable domain, in which reference TRBV18 and TRBJ1-2 provide the parts outside the CDR3, is NAGVMQNPRHLVRRRGQEARLRCSPMKGHSHVYWYRQLPEEGLKFMVYLQKENIIDESGMPKERFSAEFPKEGPSILRIQQVVRGDSAAYFCASSEGGFGGYTFGSGTRLTVV.